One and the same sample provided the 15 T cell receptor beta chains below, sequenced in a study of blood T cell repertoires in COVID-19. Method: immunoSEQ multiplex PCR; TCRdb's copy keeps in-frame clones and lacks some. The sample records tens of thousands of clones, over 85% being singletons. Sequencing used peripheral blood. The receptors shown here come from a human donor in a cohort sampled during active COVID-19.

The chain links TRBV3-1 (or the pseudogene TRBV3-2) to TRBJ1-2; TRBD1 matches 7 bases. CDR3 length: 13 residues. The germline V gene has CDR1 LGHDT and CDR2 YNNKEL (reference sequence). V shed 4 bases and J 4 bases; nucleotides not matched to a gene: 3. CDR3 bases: TGTGCCAGCAGCCGTCAGGGGGTCTATGGCTACACCTTC. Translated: CASSRQGVYGYTF.

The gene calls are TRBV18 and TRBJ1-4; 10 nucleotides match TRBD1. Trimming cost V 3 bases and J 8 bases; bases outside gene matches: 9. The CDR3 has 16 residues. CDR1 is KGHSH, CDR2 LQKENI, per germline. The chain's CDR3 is CASSPRAGTGDEKLFF. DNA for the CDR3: TGTGCCAGCTCACCGCGAGCCGGGACAGGGGACGAAAAACTGTTTTTT.

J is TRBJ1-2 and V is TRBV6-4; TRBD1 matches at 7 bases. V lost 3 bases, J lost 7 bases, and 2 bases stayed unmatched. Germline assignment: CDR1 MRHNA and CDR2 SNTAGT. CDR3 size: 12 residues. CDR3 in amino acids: CASSEGGRGYTF. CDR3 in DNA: TGTGCCAGCAGTGAAGGGGGCCGTGGCTACACCTTC.

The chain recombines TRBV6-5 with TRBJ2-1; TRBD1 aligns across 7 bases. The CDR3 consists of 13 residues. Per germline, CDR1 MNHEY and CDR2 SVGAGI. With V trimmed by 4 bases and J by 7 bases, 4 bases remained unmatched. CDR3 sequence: CASSSGTENEQFF. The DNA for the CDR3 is TGTGCCAGCAGTTCCGGGACAGAAAATGAGCAGTTCTTC.

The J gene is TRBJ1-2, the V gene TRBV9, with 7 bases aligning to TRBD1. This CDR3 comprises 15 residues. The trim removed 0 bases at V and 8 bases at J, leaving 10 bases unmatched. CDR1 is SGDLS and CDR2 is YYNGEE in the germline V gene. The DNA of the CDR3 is TGTGCCAGCAGCGTAGCGGGAAGGGGGCCGTGGGGCTACACCTTC. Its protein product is CASSVAGRGPWGYTF.

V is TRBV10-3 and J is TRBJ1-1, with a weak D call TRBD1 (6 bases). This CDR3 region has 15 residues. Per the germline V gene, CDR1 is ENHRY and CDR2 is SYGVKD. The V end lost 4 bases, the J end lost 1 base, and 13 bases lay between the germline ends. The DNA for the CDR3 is TGTGCCATCAGTGCCCCCGGACAGCCGAACACTGAAGCTTTCTTT. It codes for CAISAPGQPNTEAFF.

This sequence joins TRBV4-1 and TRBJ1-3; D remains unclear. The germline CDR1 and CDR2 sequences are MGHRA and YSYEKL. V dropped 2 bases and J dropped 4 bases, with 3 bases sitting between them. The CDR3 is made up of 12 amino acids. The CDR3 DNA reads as TGCGCCAGCAGCCAACTAGGAAACACCATATATTTT. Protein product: CASSQLGNTIYF.

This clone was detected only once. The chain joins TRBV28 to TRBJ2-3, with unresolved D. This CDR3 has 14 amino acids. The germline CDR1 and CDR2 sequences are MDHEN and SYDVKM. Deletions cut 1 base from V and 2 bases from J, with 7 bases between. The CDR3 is CASSLLRITDTQYF. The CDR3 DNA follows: TGTGCCAGCAGTTTATTGCGGATCACAGATACGCAGTATTTT.

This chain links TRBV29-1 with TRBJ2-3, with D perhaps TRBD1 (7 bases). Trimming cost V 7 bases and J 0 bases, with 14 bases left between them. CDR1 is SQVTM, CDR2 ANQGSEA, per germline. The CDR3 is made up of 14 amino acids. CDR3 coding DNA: TGCAGCGGGGTGCGGGACAGAAGCACAGATACGCAGTATTTT. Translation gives CSGVRDRSTDTQYF.

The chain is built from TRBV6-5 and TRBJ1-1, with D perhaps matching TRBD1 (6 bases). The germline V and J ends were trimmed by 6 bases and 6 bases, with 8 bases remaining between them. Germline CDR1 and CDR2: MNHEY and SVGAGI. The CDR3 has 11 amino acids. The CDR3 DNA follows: TGTGCCAGCAGACAGGGTTCTGAAGCTTTCTTT. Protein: CASRQGSEAFF.

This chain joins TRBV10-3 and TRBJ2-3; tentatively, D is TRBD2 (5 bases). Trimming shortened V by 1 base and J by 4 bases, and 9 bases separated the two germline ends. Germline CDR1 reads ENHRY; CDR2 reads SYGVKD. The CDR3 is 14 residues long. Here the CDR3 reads CAISELEAADTQYF. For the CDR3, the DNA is TGTGCCATCAGTGAGTTGGAGGCGGCAGATACGCAGTATTTT.

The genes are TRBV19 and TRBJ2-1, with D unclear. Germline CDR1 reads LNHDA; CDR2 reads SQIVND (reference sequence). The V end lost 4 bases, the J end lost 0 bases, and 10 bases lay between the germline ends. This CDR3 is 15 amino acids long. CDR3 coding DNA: TGTGCCAGTAGTAGGAGTGGAGACTCCTACAATGAGCAGTTCTTC. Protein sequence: CASSRSGDSYNEQFF. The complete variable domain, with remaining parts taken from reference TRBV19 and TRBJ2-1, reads DGGITQSPKYLFRKEGQNVTLSCEQNLNHDAMYWYRQDPGQGLRLIYYSQIVNDFQKGDIAEGYSVSREKKESFPLTVTSAQKNPTAFYLCASSRSGDSYNEQFFGPGTRLTVL.

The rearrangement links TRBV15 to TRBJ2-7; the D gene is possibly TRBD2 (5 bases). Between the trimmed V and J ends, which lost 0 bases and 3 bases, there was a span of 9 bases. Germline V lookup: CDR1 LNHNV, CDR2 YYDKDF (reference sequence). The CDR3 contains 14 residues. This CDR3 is CATSREERYYEQYF. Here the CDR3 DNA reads TGTGCCACCAGCAGAGAGGAGCGGTACTACGAGCAGTACTTC. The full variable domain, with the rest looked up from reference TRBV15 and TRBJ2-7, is DAMVIQNPRYQVTQFGKPVTLSCSQTLNHNVMYWYQQKSSQAPKLLFHYYDKDFNNEADTPDNFQSRRPNTSFCFLDIRSPGLGDTAMYLCATSREERYYEQYFGPGTRLTVT.

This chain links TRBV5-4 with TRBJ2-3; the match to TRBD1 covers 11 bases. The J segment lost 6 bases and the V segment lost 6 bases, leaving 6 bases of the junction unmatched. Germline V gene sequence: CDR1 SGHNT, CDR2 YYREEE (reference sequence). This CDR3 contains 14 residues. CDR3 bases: TGTGCCAGCACCCGGACAGGGGGCAAGGATACGCAGTATTTT. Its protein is CASTRTGGKDTQYF.

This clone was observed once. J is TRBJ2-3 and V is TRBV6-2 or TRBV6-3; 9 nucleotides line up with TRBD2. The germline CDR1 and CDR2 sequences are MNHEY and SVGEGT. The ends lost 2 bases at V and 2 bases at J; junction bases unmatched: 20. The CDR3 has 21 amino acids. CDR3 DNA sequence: TGTGCCAGCAGTTACCCACATAGCGGGAGTTTGTTAGAAACATCCACAGATACGCAGTATTTT. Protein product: CASSYPHSGSLLETSTDTQYF.